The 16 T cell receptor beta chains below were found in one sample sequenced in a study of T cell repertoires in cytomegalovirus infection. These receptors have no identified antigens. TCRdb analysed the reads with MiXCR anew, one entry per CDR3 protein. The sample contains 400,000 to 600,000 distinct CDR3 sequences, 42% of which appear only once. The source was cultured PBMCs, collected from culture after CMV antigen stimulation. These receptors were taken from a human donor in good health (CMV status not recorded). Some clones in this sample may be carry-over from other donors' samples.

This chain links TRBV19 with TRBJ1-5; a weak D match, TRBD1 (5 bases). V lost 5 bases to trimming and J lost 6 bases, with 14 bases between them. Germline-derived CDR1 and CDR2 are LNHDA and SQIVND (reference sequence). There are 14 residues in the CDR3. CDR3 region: CASSESQGTQPQHF. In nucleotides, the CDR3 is TGTGCCAGTAGTGAATCTCAGGGAACTCAGCCCCAGCATTTT.

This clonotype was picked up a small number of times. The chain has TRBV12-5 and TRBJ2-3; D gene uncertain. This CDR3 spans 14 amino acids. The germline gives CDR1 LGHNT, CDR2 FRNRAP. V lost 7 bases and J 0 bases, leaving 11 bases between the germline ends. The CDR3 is CASAPGTSTDTQYF. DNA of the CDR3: TGTGCTAGTGCCCCGGGTACCAGCACAGATACGCAGTATTTT.

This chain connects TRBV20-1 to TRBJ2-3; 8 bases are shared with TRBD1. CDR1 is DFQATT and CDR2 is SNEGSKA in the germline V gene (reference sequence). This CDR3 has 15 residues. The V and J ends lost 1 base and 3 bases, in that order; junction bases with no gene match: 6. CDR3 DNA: TGCAGTGCTAGAGCTAACAGGGGGGCTACAGATACGCAGTATTTT. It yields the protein CSARANRGATDTQYF.

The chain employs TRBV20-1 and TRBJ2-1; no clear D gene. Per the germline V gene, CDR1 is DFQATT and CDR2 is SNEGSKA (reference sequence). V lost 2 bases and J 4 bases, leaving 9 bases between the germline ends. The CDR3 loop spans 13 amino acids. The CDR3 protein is CSARSRVYNEQFF. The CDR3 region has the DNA TGCAGTGCTAGATCAAGGGTATACAATGAGCAGTTCTTC.

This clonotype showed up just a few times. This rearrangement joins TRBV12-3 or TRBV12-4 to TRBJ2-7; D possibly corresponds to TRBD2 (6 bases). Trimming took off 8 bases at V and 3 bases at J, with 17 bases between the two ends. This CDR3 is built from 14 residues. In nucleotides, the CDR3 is TGTGCCAGCGGGACGGGAGACGGGAGCTACGAGCAGTACTTC. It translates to CASGTGDGSYEQYF.

DNA for the CDR3: TGTGCCAGCACGTTAGGGGGGACTAGCGGGACCTACAATGAGCAGTTCTTC. Its protein product is CASTLGGTSGTYNEQFF. The gene calls are TRBV6-2 or TRBV6-3 and TRBJ2-1; 13 bases line up with TRBD2. V lost 7 bases and J lost 2; bases outside the gene matches: 8. The CDR3 consists of 17 residues. Germline V gene data show CDR1 as MNHEY and CDR2 as SVGEGT.

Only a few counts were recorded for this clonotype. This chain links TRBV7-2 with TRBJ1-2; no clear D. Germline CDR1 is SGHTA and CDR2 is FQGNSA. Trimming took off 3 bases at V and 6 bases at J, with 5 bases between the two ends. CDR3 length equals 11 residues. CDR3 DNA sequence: TGTGCCAGCAGCTTTATTGATGGCTACACCTTC. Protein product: CASSFIDGYTF.

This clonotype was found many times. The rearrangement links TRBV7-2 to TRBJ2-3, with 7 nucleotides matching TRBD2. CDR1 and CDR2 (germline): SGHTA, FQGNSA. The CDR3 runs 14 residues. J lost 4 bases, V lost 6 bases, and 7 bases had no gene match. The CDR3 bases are TGTGCCAGCAGGAAGGGCGGGAGCCCAGATACGCAGTATTTT. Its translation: CASRKGGSPDTQYF.

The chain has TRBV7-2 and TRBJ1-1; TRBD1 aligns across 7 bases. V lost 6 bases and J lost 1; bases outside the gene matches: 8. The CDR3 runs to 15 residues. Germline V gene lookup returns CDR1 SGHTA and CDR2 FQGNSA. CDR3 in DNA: TGTGCCAGCAGATCCACGGGACAGCCGAACACTGAAGCTTTCTTT. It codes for CASRSTGQPNTEAFF.

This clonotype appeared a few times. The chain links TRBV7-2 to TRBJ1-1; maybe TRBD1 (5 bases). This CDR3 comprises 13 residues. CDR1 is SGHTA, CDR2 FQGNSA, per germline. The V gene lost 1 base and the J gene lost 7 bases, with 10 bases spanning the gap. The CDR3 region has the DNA TGTGCCAGCAGCTTAGTGGGGCCGGGTGAAGCTTTCTTT. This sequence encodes CASSLVGPGEAFF.

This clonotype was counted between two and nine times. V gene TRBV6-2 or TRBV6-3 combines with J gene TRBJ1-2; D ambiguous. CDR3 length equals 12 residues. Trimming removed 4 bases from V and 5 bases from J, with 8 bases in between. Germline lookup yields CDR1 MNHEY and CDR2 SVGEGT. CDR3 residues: CASSWSGYGYTF. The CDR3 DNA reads TGTGCCAGCAGTTGGTCGGGTTATGGCTACACCTTC.

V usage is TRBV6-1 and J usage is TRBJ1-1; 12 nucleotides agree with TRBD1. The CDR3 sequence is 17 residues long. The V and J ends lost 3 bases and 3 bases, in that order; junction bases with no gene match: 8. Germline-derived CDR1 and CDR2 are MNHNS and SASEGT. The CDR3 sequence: CASSDWDRGRRYTEAFF. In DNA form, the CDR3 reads TGTGCCAGCAGTGACTGGGACAGGGGGCGCAGGTACACTGAAGCTTTCTTT.

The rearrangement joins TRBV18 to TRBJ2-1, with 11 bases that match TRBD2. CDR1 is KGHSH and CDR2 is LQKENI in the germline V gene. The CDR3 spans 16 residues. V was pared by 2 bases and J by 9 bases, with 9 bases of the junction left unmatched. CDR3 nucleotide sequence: TGTGCCAGCTCACCAGGAGGTAGCGGGAGGGCCAGTGAGCAGTTCTTC. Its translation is CASSPGGSGRASEQFF. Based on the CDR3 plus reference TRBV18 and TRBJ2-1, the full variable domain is NAGVMQNPRHLVRRRGQEARLRCSPMKGHSHVYWYRQLPEEGLKFMVYLQKENIIDESGMPKERFSAEFPKEGPSILRIQQVVRGDSAAYFCASSPGGSGRASEQFFGPGTRLTVL.

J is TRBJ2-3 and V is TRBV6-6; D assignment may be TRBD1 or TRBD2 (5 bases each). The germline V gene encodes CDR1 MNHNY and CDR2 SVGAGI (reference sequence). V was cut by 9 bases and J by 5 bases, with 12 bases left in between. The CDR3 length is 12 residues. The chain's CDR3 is CASEGRQDTQYF. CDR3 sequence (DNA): TGTGCCAGTGAGGGACGACAAGATACGCAGTATTTT.

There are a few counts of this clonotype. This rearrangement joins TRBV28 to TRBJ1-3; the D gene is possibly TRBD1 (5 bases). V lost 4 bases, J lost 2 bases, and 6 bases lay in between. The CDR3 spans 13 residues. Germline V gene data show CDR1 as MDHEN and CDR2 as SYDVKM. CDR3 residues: CASSSGAGNTIYF. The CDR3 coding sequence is TGTGCCAGCAGTTCGGGGGCTGGAAACACCATATATTTT.

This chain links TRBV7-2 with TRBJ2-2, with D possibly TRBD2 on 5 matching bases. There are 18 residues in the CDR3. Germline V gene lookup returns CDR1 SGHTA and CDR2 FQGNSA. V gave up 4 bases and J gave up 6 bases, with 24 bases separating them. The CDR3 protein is CASSSRNTRVTWAGELFF. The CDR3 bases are TGTGCCAGCAGCTCCAGGAATACTAGGGTCACCTGGGCCGGGGAGCTGTTTTTT.